The rows below give T cell receptor beta chains drawn from one sample of a study of T-cell memory formation after mild COVID-19. TCRdb ran MiXCR on the 5' RACE reads and lists one entry per CDR3 protein. The sample consists of 400,000 or so distinct CDR3 sequences, 15% to 25% of them appearing once. Sequenced: PBMCs or a T cell subset sorted from them (not recorded which). These receptors all come from an adult woman who had mild COVID-19 (a few samples of this study predate the infection). Cell type and time point are not known. Both conserved end residues are part of each CDR3. Fields, in order: J gene, clone size, V gene, CDR3 protein. Size is omitted from some rows. Given values are once, few, many or a class for expanded clones.

>TRBJ1-4|once|TRBV4-2
CASSQDMREKLFF
>TRBJ2-7|-|TRBV4-3
CASSQPPGRDEGEQYF
>TRBJ2-7|-|TRBV12-3/TRBV12-4
CASSLDTAGLAGDEQYF
>TRBJ2-6|many|TRBV19
CASSTGQGANVLTF
>TRBJ2-1|once|TRBV20-1
CSAYPGLADNEQFF
>TRBJ1-1|few|TRBV6-6
CASSYDRTEAFF
>TRBJ1-1|-|TRBV19
CASGDRANTEAFF
>TRBJ2-2|-|TRBV7-2
CASSTGTGANTGELFF
>TRBJ2-7|few|TRBV3-1
CASSQNTGTSYEQYF
>TRBJ2-7|many|TRBV29-1
CSVVAGGVYEQYF
>TRBJ1-5|-|TRBV7-3
CASSTNGRHSNQPQHF
>TRBJ2-2|few|TRBV12-3/TRBV12-4
CASRTSGAFGELFF
>TRBJ2-4|-|TRBV12-3/TRBV12-4
CASSFGTGVGNIQYF
>TRBJ2-3|few|TRBV29-1
CSARTGIGDTQYF
>TRBJ2-7|-|TRBV3-1
CASSQVSRTSIYEQYF
>TRBJ2-7|few|TRBV5-1
CASSPTDREPYEQYF
>TRBJ2-3|-|TRBV20-1
CSARPLLAGGLTITDTQYF
>TRBJ1-4|-|TRBV6-5
CASSYGPRAGEKLFF
>TRBJ2-7|few|TRBV7-6
CASSSRQGNTYEQYF
>TRBJ2-1|-|TRBV7-8
CASSFQTYNEQFF
>TRBJ2-7|-|TRBV7-9
CASSGEQSSYEQYF
>TRBJ2-5|few|TRBV7-2
CASSSPPAYREGETQYF
>TRBJ2-7|many|TRBV5-1
CASSLYGSSYEQYF
>TRBJ2-3|-|TRBV2
CASSLEPTLDTQYF
>TRBJ2-4|-|TRBV11-2
CASSFRTSGGKNIQYF
>TRBJ2-2|-|TRBV29-1
CSVGTSGANTGELFF
>TRBJ1-1|few|TRBV30
CAWSAGQMNTEAFF
>TRBJ2-3|-|TRBV12-3/TRBV12-4
CASSPSTGSTDTQYF
>TRBJ1-4|few|TRBV18
CASSPGTGAREKLFF
>TRBJ1-1|-|TRBV6-5
CASTSGRDAFF
>TRBJ2-3|-|TRBV29-1
CSVERGSNTQYF
>TRBJ2-3|few|TRBV11-2
CASSLVTSGTDTQYF
>TRBJ2-1|-|TRBV7-2
CASSLASGTGASDEQFF
>TRBJ2-1|-|TRBV6-5
CASSYGASNEQFF
>TRBJ2-1|-|TRBV12-3/TRBV12-4
CASCFRLAGKFF
>TRBJ1-1|few|TRBV5-1
CASSFLQGYTEAFF
>TRBJ1-3|-|TRBV20-1
CSARPRIWGVSGNTIYF
>TRBJ2-5|-|TRBV7-9
CASSADRAPQETQYF
>TRBJ2-7|-|TRBV5-1
CASSSWTGGEQYF
>TRBJ1-1|many|TRBV29-1
CSAVRGEAEAFF
>TRBJ2-5|few|TRBV24-1
CATSDFFVTRGGQMETQYF
>TRBJ2-2|few|TRBV12-3/TRBV12-4
CASSLDRGDNTGELFF
>TRBJ1-5|-|TRBV12-3/TRBV12-4
CASSSSRDGQPQHF
>TRBJ1-2|few|TRBV12-3/TRBV12-4
CASSSGYRAQAF
>TRBJ1-1|many|TRBV5-6
CASSPGHRRDTEAFF
>TRBJ1-1|many|TRBV12-3/TRBV12-4
CASRGGLVNTEAFF
>TRBJ2-1|few|TRBV4-3
CASSQDGAGGYNEQFF
>TRBJ2-1|-|TRBV27
CASSFGRGLYYNEQFF
>TRBJ2-2|-|TRBV11-1
CASSRRQISGELFF
>TRBJ2-7|-|TRBV6-6
CASSSADSVLYEQYF
>TRBJ1-1|many|TRBV5-4
CASSWGGQVTEAFF
>TRBJ1-4|-|TRBV7-9
CASSLAGGDEKLFF
>TRBJ1-1|once|TRBV5-4
CASSLNKGAGSEAFF
>TRBJ2-6|few|TRBV7-3
CASSLTGTAPPSGANVLTF